One T cell receptor (beta chain) is described in this entry. Profiled with immunoSEQ multiplex PCR; TCRdb holds only in-frame clones, not every one. Altogether some 120,000 clones are present, about 90% being singletons, with the ten largest covering approximately 5.4%. The germline V gene encodes CDR1 SGHTA and CDR2 FQGNSA. V dropped 5 bases and J dropped 6 bases, with 14 bases sitting between them. The CDR3 has 14 residues. The sample comes from a study of T cell responses to AZD1222 COVID-19 vaccine. The sample in question was peripheral blood, obtained on day 0 of AZD1222 vaccination. This sequence was found in an adult in good health. The chain has TRBV7-2 and TRBJ1-3, with a tentative D call TRBD1 (6 bases). The CDR3 DNA reads TGTGCCAGCAGCCCAAAGGGGGGGCTAAACACCATATATTTT. Its translation is CASSPKGGLNTIYF.